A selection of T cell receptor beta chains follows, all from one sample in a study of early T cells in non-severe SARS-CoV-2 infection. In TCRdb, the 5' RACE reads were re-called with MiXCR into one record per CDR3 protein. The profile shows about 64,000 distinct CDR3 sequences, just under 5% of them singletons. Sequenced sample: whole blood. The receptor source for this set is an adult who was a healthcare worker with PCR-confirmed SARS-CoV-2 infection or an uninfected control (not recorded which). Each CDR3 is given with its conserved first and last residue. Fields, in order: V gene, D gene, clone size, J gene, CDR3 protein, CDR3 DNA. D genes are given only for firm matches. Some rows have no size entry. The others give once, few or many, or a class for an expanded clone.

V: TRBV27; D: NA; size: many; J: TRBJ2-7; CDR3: CASSLYSYEQYF; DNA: TGTGCCAGCAGTTTATACTCCTACGAGCAGTACTTC
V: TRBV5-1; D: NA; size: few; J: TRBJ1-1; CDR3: CASSSDNSNTEAFF; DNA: TGCGCCAGCAGCTCGGACAACTCGAACACTGAAGCTTTCTTT
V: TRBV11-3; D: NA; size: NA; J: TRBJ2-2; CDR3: CASSLGDTAGELFF; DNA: TGTGCCAGCAGCTTAGGGGACACGGCCGGGGAGCTGTTTTTT
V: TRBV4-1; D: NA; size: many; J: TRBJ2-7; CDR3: CASSQDGIAGEQYF; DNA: TGCGCCAGCAGCCAAGATGGAATAGCTGGCGAGCAGTACTTC
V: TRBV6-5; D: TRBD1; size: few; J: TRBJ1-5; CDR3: CASGDRAQPQHF; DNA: TGTGCCAGTGGGGACAGGGCTCAGCCCCAGCATTTT
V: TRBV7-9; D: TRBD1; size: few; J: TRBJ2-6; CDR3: CATRQGAMFSSGANVLTF; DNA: TGTGCCACAAGACAGGGGGCTATGTTTAGCTCTGGGGCCAACGTCCTGACTTTC
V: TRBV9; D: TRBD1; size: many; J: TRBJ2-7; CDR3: CASSAGTGNYEQYF; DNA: TGTGCCAGCAGCGCGGGGACAGGGAACTACGAGCAGTACTTC
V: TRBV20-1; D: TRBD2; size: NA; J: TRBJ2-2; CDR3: CSASSGLNTGELFF; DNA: TGCAGTGCTTCTAGCGGCTTGAACACCGGGGAGCTGTTTTTT
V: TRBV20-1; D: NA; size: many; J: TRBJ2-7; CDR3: CSAPVRRGYSGEQYF; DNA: TGCAGTGCTCCTGTGCGCCGGGGTTATAGCGGCGAGCAGTACTTC
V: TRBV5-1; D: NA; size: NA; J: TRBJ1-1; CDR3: CASSFNPSNTEAFF; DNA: TGCGCCAGCAGCTTCAACCCGTCGAACACTGAAGCTTTCTTT
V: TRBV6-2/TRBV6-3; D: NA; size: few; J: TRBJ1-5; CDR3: CASSLSSGRVGNQPQHF; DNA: TGTGCCAGCAGTTTATCCTCCGGGAGAGTTGGCAATCAGCCCCAGCATTTT
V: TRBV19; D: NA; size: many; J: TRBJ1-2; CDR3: CASNRPPHDYGYTF; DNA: TGTGCCAGTAATCGGCCGCCGCATGACTATGGCTACACCTTC
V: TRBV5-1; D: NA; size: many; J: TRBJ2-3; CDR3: CASSLVGGSADTQYF; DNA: TGCGCCAGCAGCTTGGTCGGGGGCAGCGCAGATACGCAGTATTTT
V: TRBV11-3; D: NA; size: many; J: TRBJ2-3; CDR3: CASSPGRGTDTQYF; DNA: TGTGCCAGCAGCCCCGGGCGGGGCACAGATACGCAGTATTTT
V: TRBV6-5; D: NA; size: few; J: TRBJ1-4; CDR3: CASSYPGAQGKLFF; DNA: TGTGCCAGCAGTTACCCGGGGGCGCAGGGGAAACTGTTTTTT
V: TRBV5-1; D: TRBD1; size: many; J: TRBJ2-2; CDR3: CASSLSPRGRAGELFF; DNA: TGCGCCAGCAGCTTGTCCCCCAGGGGGCGCGCCGGGGAGCTGTTTTTT
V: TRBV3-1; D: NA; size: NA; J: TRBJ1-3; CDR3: CASSDTKLENTIYF; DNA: TGTGCCAGCAGCGACACGAAGCTAGAAAACACCATATATTTT
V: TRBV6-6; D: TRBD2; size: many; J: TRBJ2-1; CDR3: CASSFLAGGPNEQFF; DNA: TGTGCCAGCAGTTTTCTAGCGGGGGGGCCTAATGAGCAGTTCTTC
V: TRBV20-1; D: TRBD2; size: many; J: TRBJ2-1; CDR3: CSASLRAGGISYNEQFF; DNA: TGCAGTGCCTCGCTGCGGGCGGGAGGAATCTCCTACAATGAGCAGTTCTTC
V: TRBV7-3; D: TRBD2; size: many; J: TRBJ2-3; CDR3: CASSLMAGAADTQYF; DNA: TGTGCCAGCAGCTTAATGGCGGGAGCGGCAGATACGCAGTATTTT
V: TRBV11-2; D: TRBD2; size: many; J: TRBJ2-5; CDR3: CASSRDVSGGATQYF; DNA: TGTGCCAGCAGCCGAGATGTCTCGGGAGGTGCAACCCAGTACTTC
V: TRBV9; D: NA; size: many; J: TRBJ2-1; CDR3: CASASGGTYNEQFF; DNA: TGTGCCAGCGCGAGCGGCGGGACCTACAATGAGCAGTTCTTC
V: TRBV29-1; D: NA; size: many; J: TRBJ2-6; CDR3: CGVGDGANVLTF; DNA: TGCGGTGTAGGAGATGGGGCCAACGTCCTGACTTTC
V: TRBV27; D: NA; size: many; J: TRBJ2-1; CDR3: CASSLPRGTGTFSYNEQFF; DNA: TGTGCCAGCAGTTTGCCGCGGGGGACAGGAACCTTCTCCTACAATGAGCAGTTCTTC
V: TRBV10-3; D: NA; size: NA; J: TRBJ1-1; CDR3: CAISETEDTEAFF; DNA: TGTGCCATCAGTGAGACAGAGGACACTGAAGCTTTCTTT
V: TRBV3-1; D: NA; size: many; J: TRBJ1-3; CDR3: CASSQDPSGNTIYF; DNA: TGTGCCAGCAGCCAAGACCCCTCTGGAAACACCATATATTTT
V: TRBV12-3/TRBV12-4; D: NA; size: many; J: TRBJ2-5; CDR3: CASSIDRTGQETQYF; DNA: TGTGCCAGCAGTATAGATAGAACCGGCCAAGAGACCCAGTACTTC
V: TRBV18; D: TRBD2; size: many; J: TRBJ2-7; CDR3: CASSPETSGLYEQYF; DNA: TGTGCCAGCTCACCAGAGACTAGCGGCCTCTACGAGCAGTACTTC
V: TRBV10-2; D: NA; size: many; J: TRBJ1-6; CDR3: CASSSRTDYNSPLHF; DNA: TGCGCCAGCAGTTCGAGGACAGATTACAATTCACCCCTCCACTTT
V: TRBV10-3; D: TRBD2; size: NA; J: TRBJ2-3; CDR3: CAISDPGLAGVTDTQYF; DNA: TGTGCCATCAGTGACCCGGGACTAGCGGGGGTCACAGATACGCAGTATTTT
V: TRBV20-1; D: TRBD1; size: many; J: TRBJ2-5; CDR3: CSALMGQGQETQYF; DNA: TGCAGCGCGCTAATGGGACAGGGCCAAGAGACCCAGTACTTC
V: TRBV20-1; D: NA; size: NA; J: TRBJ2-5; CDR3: CSALSGQETQYF; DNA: TGCAGTGCTCTTAGCGGCCAAGAGACCCAGTACTTC
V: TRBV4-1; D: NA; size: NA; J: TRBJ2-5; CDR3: CASSPGTDGETQYF; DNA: TGCGCCAGCAGTCCGGGGACTGACGGCGAGACCCAGTACTTC
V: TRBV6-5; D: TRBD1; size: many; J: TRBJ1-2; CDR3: CASSKILRGRTYYGYTF; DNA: TGTGCCAGCAGCAAGATATTGAGGGGGCGAACCTACTATGGCTACACCTTC
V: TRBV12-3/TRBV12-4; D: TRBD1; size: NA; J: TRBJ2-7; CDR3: CASSLRQGYYEQYF; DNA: TGTGCCAGCAGTTTGAGACAGGGTTACTACGAGCAGTACTTC
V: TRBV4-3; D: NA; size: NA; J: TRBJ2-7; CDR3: CASSQLSHSYEQYF; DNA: TGCGCCAGCAGCCAACTTAGCCACTCCTACGAGCAGTACTTC
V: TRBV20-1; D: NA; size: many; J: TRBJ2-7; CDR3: CSAGRDLPYEQYF; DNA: TGCAGTGCTGGCCGGGACTTACCTTACGAGCAGTACTTC
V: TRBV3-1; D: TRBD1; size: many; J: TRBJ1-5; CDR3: CASSLGTGNQPQHF; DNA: TGTGCCAGCAGCCTGGGGACAGGCAATCAGCCCCAGCATTTT
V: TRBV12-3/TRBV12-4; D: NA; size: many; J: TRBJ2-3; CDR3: CASGTTRMDTQYF; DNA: TGTGCCAGCGGGACAACGAGAATGGATACGCAGTATTTT
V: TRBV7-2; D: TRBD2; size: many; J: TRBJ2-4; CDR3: CASSRSGSNNIQYF; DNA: TGTGCCAGCAGCCGGAGCGGGAGTAACAACATTCAGTACTTC